This TCR beta chain was documented in a study of blood T cell repertoires in COVID-19. As for the study in general: T cells, B-cell-depleted T cells, or PBMCs supplied cDNA or gDNA.

V shed 1 base and J shed 4 bases, with 9 bases lying between them. The germline gives CDR1 SGHDT, CDR2 YYEEEE. The CDR3 spans 14 residues. In the original workflow: Using reference gene primer amplification, nucleated cell counts were estimated. Some clones are missing from TCRdb's copy, which holds only in-frame ones; the method was immunoSEQ multiplex PCR. The DNA was the basis for D and trimming; V, J and clone size are from that table. Here the sample spans some 150,000 clones, approximately 88% being singletons. The chain has TRBV5-6 and TRBJ1-3; TRBD1 is a possible D gene (5 bases). Sequences were obtained from peripheral blood. The origin of this receptor is an older woman who had recovered from COVID-19. CDR3: CASSLPQGGNTIYF. The CDR3 DNA follows: TGTGCCAGCAGCTTGCCCCAGGGAGGAAACACCATATATTTT.